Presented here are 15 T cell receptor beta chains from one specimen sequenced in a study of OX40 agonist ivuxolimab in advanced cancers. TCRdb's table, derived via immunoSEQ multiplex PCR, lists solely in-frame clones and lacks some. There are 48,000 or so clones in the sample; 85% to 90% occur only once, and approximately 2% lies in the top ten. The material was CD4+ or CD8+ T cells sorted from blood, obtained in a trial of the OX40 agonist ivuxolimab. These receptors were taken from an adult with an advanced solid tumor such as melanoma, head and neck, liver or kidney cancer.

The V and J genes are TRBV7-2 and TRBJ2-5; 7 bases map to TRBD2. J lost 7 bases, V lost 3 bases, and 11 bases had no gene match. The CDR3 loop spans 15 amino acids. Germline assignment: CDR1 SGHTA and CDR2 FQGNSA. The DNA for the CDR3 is TGTGCCAGCAGCTTGTTCCTGAGGGAGGGTGTGACCCAGTACTTC. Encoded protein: CASSLFLREGVTQYF.

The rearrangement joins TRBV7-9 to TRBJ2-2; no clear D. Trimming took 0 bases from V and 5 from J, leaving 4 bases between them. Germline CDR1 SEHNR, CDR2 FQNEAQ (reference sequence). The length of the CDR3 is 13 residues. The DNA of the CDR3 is TGTGCCAGCAGCTTAGCGTTGACCGGGGAGCTGTTTTTT. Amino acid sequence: CASSLALTGELFF.

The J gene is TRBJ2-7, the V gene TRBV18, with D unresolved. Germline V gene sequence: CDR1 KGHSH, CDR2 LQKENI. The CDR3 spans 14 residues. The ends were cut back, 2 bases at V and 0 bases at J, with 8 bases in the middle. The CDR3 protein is CASSPGRTSYEQYF. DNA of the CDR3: TGTGCCAGCTCACCAGGCAGAACCTCCTACGAGCAGTACTTC.

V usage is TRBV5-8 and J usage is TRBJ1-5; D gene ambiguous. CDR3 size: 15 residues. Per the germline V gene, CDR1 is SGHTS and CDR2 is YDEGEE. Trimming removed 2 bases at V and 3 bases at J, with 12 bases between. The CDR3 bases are TGTGCCAGCAGCTTCACATCACGGGTCAATCAGCCCCAGCATTTT. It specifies CASSFTSRVNQPQHF.

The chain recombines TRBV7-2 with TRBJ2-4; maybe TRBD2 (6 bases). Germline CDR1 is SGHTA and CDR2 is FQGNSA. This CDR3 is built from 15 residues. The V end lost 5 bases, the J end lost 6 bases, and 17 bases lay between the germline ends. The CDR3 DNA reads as TGTGCCAGCAGCCCCGAATGGGCCGGGGGAAACATTCAGTACTTC. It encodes CASSPEWAGGNIQYF.

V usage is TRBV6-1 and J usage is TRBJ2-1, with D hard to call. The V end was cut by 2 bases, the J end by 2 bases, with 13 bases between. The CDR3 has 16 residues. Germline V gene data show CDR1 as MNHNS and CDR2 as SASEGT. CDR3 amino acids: CASSELPVPPYNEQFF. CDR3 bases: TGTGCCAGCAGTGAACTCCCGGTTCCCCCCTACAATGAGCAGTTCTTC.

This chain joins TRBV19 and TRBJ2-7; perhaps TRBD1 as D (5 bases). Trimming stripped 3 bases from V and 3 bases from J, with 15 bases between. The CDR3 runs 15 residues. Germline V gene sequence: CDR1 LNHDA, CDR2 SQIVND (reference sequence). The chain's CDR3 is CASSIARQGGYEQYF. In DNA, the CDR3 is TGTGCCAGTAGTATTGCCCGGCAGGGTGGCTACGAGCAGTACTTC.

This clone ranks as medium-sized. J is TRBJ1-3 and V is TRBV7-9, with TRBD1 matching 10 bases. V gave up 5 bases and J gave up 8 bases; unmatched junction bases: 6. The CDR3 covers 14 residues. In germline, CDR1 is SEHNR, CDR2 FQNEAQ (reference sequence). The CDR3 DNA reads TGTGCCAGCAGCCGGACAGGGGGGGTATACACCATATATTTT. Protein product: CASSRTGGVYTIYF.

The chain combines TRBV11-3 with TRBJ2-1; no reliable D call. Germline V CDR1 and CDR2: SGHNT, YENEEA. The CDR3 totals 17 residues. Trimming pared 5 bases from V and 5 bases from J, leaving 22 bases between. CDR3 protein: CASSLVSMNFTNNEQFF. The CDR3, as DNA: TGTGCCAGCAGCCTTGTCTCGATGAACTTTACGAACAATGAGCAGTTCTTC.

For the CDR3, the DNA is TGTGCCAGCAGGAAAGACAGGGGCGGATACGAGCAGTACTTC. Translated: CASRKDRGGYEQYF. The chain joins TRBV6-5 to TRBJ2-7; 8 bases are a match to TRBD1. The CDR3 sequence is 14 residues long. V lost 6 bases to trimming and J lost 4 bases; unmatched junction nucleotides: 8. CDR1 MNHEY and CDR2 SVGAGI come from the germline V gene.

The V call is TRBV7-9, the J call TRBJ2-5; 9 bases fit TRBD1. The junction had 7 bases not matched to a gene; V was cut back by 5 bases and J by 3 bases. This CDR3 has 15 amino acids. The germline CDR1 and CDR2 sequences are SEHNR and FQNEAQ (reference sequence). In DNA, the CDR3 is TGTGCCAGCAGCCGCATGACAGGGGGAGAAGAGACCCAGTACTTC. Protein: CASSRMTGGEETQYF.

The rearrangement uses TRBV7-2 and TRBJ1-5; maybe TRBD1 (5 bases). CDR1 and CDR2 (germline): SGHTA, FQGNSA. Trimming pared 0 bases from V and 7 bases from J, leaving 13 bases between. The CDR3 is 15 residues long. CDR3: CASSLAPAGWQPQHF. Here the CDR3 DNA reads TGTGCCAGCAGCTTAGCGCCGGCAGGGTGGCAGCCCCAGCATTTT.

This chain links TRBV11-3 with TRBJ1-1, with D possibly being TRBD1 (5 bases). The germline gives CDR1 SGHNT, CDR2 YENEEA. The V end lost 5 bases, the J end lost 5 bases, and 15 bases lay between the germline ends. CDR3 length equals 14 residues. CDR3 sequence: CASSRGGRGTEAFF. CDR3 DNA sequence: TGTGCCAGCAGCCGTGGGGGAAGAGGGACTGAAGCTTTCTTT.

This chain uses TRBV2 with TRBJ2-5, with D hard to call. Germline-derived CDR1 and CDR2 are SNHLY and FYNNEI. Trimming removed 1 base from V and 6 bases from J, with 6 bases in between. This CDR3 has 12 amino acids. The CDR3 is CASSEGIQTQYF. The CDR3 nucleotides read TGTGCCAGCAGTGAAGGCATACAGACCCAGTACTTC.

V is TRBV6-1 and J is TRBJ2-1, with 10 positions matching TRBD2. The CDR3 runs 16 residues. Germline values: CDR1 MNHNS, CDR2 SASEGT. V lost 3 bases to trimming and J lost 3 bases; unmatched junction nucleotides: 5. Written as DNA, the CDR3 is TGTGCCAGCAGTGACTTAGCGGGGGGCCTCTACAATGAGCAGTTCTTC. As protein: CASSDLAGGLYNEQFF.